These 14 T cell receptor beta chains came from one sample sequenced in a study of T cell responses to AZD1222 COVID-19 vaccine. This table comes from immunoSEQ multiplex PCR, and its TCRdb copy is limited to in-frame clones, with some not included. The repertoire holds 75,000 or so clones, 85% to 95% seen once, with around 30% in the top ten. The specimen was peripheral blood, collected 28 days after the second AZD1222 dose. The receptors here all came from an adult who received the AZD1222 COVID-19 vaccine.

The J gene is TRBJ2-1, the V gene TRBV28; 7 bases are shared with TRBD1. In germline, CDR1 is MDHEN, CDR2 SYDVKM. The length of the CDR3 is 15 residues. V was clipped by 5 bases and J by 7 bases; unmatched bases: 11. This CDR3 is CASSTGAATGNEQFF. Here the CDR3 DNA reads TGTGCCAGCAGTACAGGGGCGGCCACGGGTAATGAGCAGTTCTTC.

This rearrangement joins TRBV11-2 to TRBJ1-5, with D unresolved. The V gene's germline CDR1 is SGHAT and CDR2 FQNNGV. The CDR3 runs 13 residues. V lost 8 bases and J lost 2, with 10 bases in between. CDR3 nucleotide sequence: TGTGCCAGCTCCAAGAGGGGCAATCAGCCCCAGCATTTT. This encodes CASSKRGNQPQHF.

This clone occurred once. The J gene is TRBJ2-7, the V gene TRBV5-1; 10 nucleotides align to TRBD2. Germline assignment: CDR1 SGHRS and CDR2 YFSETQ. This CDR3 spans 16 amino acids. After removal of 2 bases from V and 6 bases from J, the junction contained 11 bases not matched to a gene. CDR3 sequence: CASSLREASGSSEQYF. Here the CDR3 DNA reads TGCGCCAGCAGCTTACGGGAGGCTAGCGGGAGCAGCGAGCAGTACTTC.

The genes are TRBV19 and TRBJ2-2; 8 bases fit TRBD1. The CDR3 is 15 amino acids. Germline V CDR1 and CDR2: LNHDA, SQIVND (reference sequence). The J segment lost 2 bases and the V segment lost 6 bases, leaving 5 bases of the junction unmatched. CDR3 sequence (DNA): TGTGCCAGTAGACTCGGACAGGGCAACACCGGGGAGCTGTTTTTT. Translated: CASRLGQGNTGELFF.

CDR3 nucleotide sequence: TGCAGCGTTGCCCGGGACAGTCCGGAAGCTTTCTTT. Its protein is CSVARDSPEAFF. The J gene is TRBJ1-1, the V gene TRBV29-1; 7 nucleotides agree with TRBD1. CDR1 is SQVTM, CDR2 ANQGSEA, per germline. With V trimmed by 4 bases and J by 8 bases, 7 bases remained unmatched. The CDR3 has 12 amino acids.

This clone was observed once. The CDR3: CASSLGLSSSGNTIYF. CDR3 nucleotide sequence: TGTGCCAGCAGCTTAGGTCTCTCCTCCTCTGGAAACACCATATATTTT. V and J are TRBV7-9 and TRBJ1-3; D not certain. The CDR3 consists of 16 residues. V lost 1 base and J lost 0, with 10 bases in between. Germline CDR1 is SEHNR and CDR2 is FQNEAQ (reference sequence).

The rearrangement links TRBV7-9 to TRBJ1-5; no definite D call. This CDR3 spans 13 amino acids. The germline gives CDR1 SEHNR, CDR2 FQNEAQ (reference sequence). V was cut by 1 base and J by 5 bases, with 6 bases left in between. The CDR3 DNA is TGTGCCAGCAGCTTAGGTTCTGATCAGCCCCAGCATTTT. Translation: CASSLGSDQPQHF. The full variable domain, completed using reference TRBV7-9 and TRBJ1-5, is DTGVSQNPRHKITKRGQNVTFRCDPISEHNRLYWYRQTLGQGPEFLTYFQNEAQLEKSRLLSDRFSAERPKGSFSTLEIQRTEQGDSAMYLCASSLGSDQPQHFGDGTRLSIL.

V is TRBV7-2 and J is TRBJ2-7; 7 bases map to TRBD1. The V gene's germline CDR1 is SGHTA and CDR2 FQGNSA. The CDR3 spans 14 residues. Trimming removed 4 bases from V and 2 bases from J; junction bases left unmatched: 5. The CDR3 nucleotides are TGTGCCAGCAGCTCGGGACAGAGTACCTACGAGCAGTACTTC. Its translation: CASSSGQSTYEQYF.

The chain is built from TRBV28 and TRBJ2-5, with D unresolved. Germline lookup yields CDR1 MDHEN and CDR2 SYDVKM. This CDR3 region has 11 residues. Trimming cost V 7 bases and J 5 bases, with 8 bases left between them. CDR3 sequence (DNA): TGTGCCAGCATAAAGAGGGAGACCCAGTACTTC. It encodes CASIKRETQYF.

The J gene is TRBJ1-5, the V gene TRBV27; D may be TRBD1 (5 bases). Looked up from germline, CDR1 is MNHEY and CDR2 is SMNVEV (reference sequence). The CDR3 consists of 17 residues. The ends were cut back, 4 bases at V and 2 bases at J, with 18 bases in the middle. In DNA, the CDR3 is TGTGCCAGCAGTTCCAGGGACCTGCTCCGTGGCAATCAGCCCCAGCATTTT. It codes for CASSSRDLLRGNQPQHF.

V gene TRBV7-3 combines with J gene TRBJ2-1; D is undetermined. Trimming cost V 5 bases and J 3 bases, with 8 bases left between them. The CDR3 spans 13 residues. CDR1 SGHTA and CDR2 FQGTGA come from the germline V gene. CDR3 in amino acids: CASSENGYNEQFF. The CDR3 DNA follows: TGTGCCAGCAGCGAGAATGGCTACAATGAGCAGTTCTTC.

This chain uses TRBV4-2 with TRBJ1-4; D is perhaps TRBD1 (5 bases). The CDR3 covers 14 residues. The V gene lost 1 base and the J gene lost 6 bases, with 9 bases spanning the gap. Germline CDR1 is LGHNA and CDR2 is YNFKEQ. DNA of the CDR3: TGTGCCAGCAGCCAAGCTGGGACTTATGAAAAACTGTTTTTT. Translated: CASSQAGTYEKLFF.

The rearrangement joins TRBV14 to TRBJ1-5; TRBD1 matches 8 bases. This CDR3 region has 19 residues. V was pared by 3 bases and J by 1 base, with 14 bases of the junction left unmatched. Germline CDR1 is SGHDN and CDR2 is FVKESK. This CDR3 reads CASSHPTGATWVSNQPQHF. Here the CDR3 DNA reads TGTGCCAGCAGCCACCCGACAGGGGCCACCTGGGTGAGCAATCAGCCCCAGCATTTT.

The chain recombines TRBV7-8 with TRBJ2-1; TRBD2 matches at 7 bases. The germline gives CDR1 SGHVS, CDR2 FQNEAQ. V shed 1 base and J 8 bases; nucleotides not matched to a gene: 8. The CDR3 length is 15 residues. For the CDR3, the DNA is TGTGCCAGCAGCTTAGAAGGGCGGGAGATTTATGAGCAGTTCTTC. Translating gives CASSLEGREIYEQFF.